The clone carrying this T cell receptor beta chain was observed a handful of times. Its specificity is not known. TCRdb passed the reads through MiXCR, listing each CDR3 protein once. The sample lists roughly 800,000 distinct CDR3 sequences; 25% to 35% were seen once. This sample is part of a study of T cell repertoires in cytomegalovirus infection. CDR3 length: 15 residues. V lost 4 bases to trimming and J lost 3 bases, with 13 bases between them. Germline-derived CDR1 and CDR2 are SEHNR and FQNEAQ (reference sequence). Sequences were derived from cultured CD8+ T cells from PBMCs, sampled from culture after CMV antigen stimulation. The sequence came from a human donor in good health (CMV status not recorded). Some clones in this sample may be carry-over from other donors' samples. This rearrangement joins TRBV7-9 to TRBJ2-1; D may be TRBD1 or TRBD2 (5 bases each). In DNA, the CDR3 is TGTGCCAGCAGCTCCAACCGGGACCTCTACAATGAGCAGTTCTTC. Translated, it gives CASSSNRDLYNEQFF.